This record looks at one T cell receptor (beta chain) sequence and its context. What antigen it recognizes has not been identified. Base qualities are not recorded, but no much larger clone differs from it by a single base. This sample was taken from a study of blood T cells in healthy people across ages (dated by TCRdb to the mid-2010s). As for the study more broadly: In model experiments, template switching captured roughly one uniquely barcoded TCR beta cDNA molecule for every two T cells. To track age-related changes in TCR beta repertoire diversity, the study relied on deep sequencing normalized with unique cDNA molecular identifiers. Donors were grouped into four age groups: young (average roughly 17 years), middle-aged (approximately 41), aged (around 60) and long-lived (approximately 75). To avoid experimental bias, donors of different ages were randomly spread across the sequencing lanes. The study analyzed two additional independent replicas of 1 million unique cDNA reads from the same blood draw for two donors, one aged 18 to 30 and one aged 80 or older.

The library relied on 5' RACE. For sequencing, an Illumina HiSeq 2500 was employed. A second PCR of about 6 to 12 cycles was run with a J-beta primer mix and a sample-barcoded 5' primer. A unique molecular identifier was introduced onto each TCR beta cDNA molecule by a template-switch 5' adaptor carrying 12 random nucleotides. Each sample yielded at least 3 million CDR3-containing paired-end reads. All of the RNA was converted into first-strand cDNA using the Mint cDNA synthesis kit, with a TRBC-specific oligonucleotide serving as the primer. After uracil-DNA glycosylase treatment, a first 18-cycle PCR used universal primers M1SS and BC2_uni_R on all cDNA. Per the source publication's procedure: For normalization, 1 million high-quality reads, each with a distinct molecular identifier, were randomly selected from each sample. Reads sharing molecular identifiers were discarded rather than binned into consensus sequences. CDR3 identification, clonotype clustering and error correction used MiTCR with a Q25 quality threshold and the strictest error-elimination algorithm. A nonparametric unseen species model with Euler transformation was used to estimate a lower bound on total TCR beta diversity. Starting from the raw public reads, TCRdb applied fastp trimming at Q25, assembled clones with MiXCR and retained in-frame beta chains. Rows are combined by CDR3 protein, so each entry shows the most common genes and DNA. The V and J calls and clone size come from TCRdb's table, not from the authors' own analysis. This sample has 920,000 or so distinct CDR3 sequences in its table, and roughly 45% of those were observed once. The ten largest clonotypes hold approximately 17% of the sample.

At the junction V is shortened by 6 bases and J by 7 bases, with 16 bases in between. Sequences SGHTA (CDR1) and FQGNSA (CDR2) are obtained from the germline V gene. Taken from cysteine to phenylalanine, the CDR3 has 13 residues. The only DNA kept is the CDR3, 39 bases in frame from the first base. The donors were roughly 38 Caucasian individuals from Russia, aged about 6 to 100 years, who were systemically healthy. Each donor gave around 9.5 milliliters of peripheral blood, collected into EDTA-treated Vacutainer tubes. Ficoll-Paque density-gradient centrifugation was used to isolate PBMCs, with at least 7 million per sample. Total RNA, at least 5.5 micrograms per sample, was extracted from PBMCs with Trizol reagent. For every donor, flow cytometry on a PBMC aliquot measured the percentage of naive CD45RAhigh/CD27high T cells. The paper as a whole reports these results and caveats: The CMV infection status of donors was not known, potentially confounding age-related changes in expanded clonotypes. As age increased, observed TCR beta diversity per million T cells dropped in a roughly linear way, and a significant reduction was already evident by age roughly 36. Estimates of total diversity based on one million sequenced T cells were considered lower bounds and underestimates. There was a strong correlation between observed TCR beta diversity and the percentage of naive T cells measured by flow cytometry. Compared with the aged group, the long-lived group had more naive CD4+ T cells, fewer expanded clones and increased TCR diversity, suggesting age selection. Conclusive comparison of naive and antigen-experienced compartments was prevented by the profiling of bulk unsorted PBMCs.

This sequence was found in an older woman in good health. The chain links TRBV7-2 with TRBJ2-7; the D gene identity is not certain. The sample taken for sequencing was blood. The CDR3 loop reads CASRPVSSGEQYF. The base sequence is TGTGCCAGCAGACCAGTATCGTCGGGTGAGCAGTACTTC.